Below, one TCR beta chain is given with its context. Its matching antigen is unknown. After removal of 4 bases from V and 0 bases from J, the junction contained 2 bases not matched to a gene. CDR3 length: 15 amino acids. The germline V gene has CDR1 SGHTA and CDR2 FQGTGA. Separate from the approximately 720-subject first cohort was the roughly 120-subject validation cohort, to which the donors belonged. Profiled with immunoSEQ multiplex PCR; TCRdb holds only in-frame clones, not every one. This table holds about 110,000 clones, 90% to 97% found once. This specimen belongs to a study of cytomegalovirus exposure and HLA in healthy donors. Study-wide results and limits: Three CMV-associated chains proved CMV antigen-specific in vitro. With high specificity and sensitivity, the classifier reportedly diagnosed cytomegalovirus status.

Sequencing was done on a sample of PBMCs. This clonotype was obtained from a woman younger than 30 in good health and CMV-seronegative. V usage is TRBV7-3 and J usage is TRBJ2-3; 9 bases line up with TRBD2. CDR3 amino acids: CASSSSGASTDTQYF. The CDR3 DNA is TGTGCCAGCAGCTCTAGCGGGGCTAGCACAGATACGCAGTATTTT.